A selection of T cell receptor beta chains follows, all from one sample in a study of CD8 T cells in ankylosing spondylitis. In TCRdb, the 5' RACE reads were re-called with MiXCR into one record per CDR3 protein. The table has more than 100,000 distinct CDR3 sequences, more than 15% seen once. The sequenced sample consisted of blood, either unsorted or a sorted T cell fraction (not recorded which). These receptors all come from a male donor with ankylosing spondylitis. The CDR3 runs from the conserved cysteine through the conserved F or W. A D gene is named only where the DNA matches it firmly. Only some rows state a clone size, as once, few, many or a class for expanded clones.

CDR3aa | CDR3nt | j_gene | d_gene | abundance | v_gene
CASSLEAGGYQETQYF | TGTGCCAGCAGCTTAGAAGCGGGAGGGTACCAAGAGACCCAGTACTTC | TRBJ2-5 | TRBD2 | . | TRBV11-2
CASSHIQETQYF | TGTGCCAGCAGTCACATTCAAGAGACCCAGTACTTC | TRBJ2-5 | . | . | TRBV7-9
CSVGMGRTNEKLFF | TGCAGCGTCGGGATGGGGCGAACTAATGAAAAACTGTTTTTT | TRBJ1-4 | . | many | TRBV29-1
CASSYSIAGGPLSYNEQFF | TGTGCCAGCAGTTATTCTATAGCGGGAGGGCCGTTGTCCTACAATGAGCAGTTCTTC | TRBJ2-1 | TRBD2 | . | TRBV6-5
CSVADKAYEQYF | TGCAGCGTTGCGGACAAAGCCTACGAGCAGTACTTC | TRBJ2-7 | . | many | TRBV29-1
CASSYTGAASYEQYF | TGTGCCAGCAGCTATACAGGGGCCGCATCCTACGAGCAGTACTTC | TRBJ2-7 | TRBD1 | few | TRBV13
CASSYRDRARYEQYF | TGTGCCAGCAGTTACCGGGACAGGGCGCGTTACGAGCAGTACTTC | TRBJ2-7 | TRBD1 | . | TRBV6-5
CASSFEDRAYEQYF | TGCGCCAGCAGCTTTGAGGACCGCGCTTACGAGCAGTACTTC | TRBJ2-7 | . | . | TRBV5-1
CASSRSEGGTVAFF | TGCGCCAGCAGCCGAAGTGAGGGTGGGACTGTAGCTTTCTTT | TRBJ1-1 | . | . | TRBV4-1
CASSLAPWGRGRQNIYEQYF | TGTGCCAGCAGTTTAGCCCCTTGGGGCAGGGGGCGTCAAAATATCTACGAGCAGTACTTC | TRBJ2-7 | TRBD1 | . | TRBV28
CASSLVGPNTEAFF | TGTGCCAGCAGCTTAGTTGGACCGAACACTGAAGCTTTCTTT | TRBJ1-1 | . | . | TRBV7-9
CSANHLGGGPGDEQFF | TGCAGTGCTAACCACCTAGGGGGAGGGCCGGGGGATGAGCAGTTCTTC | TRBJ2-1 | . | . | TRBV20-1
CASRTGQGIYEQFF | TGTGCCAGCAGGACCGGACAGGGTATCTATGAGCAGTTCTTC | TRBJ2-1 | TRBD1 | . | TRBV28
CASSPGGSASSYEQYF | TGTGCCAGCAGCCCCGGGGGTAGCGCGAGCTCCTACGAGCAGTACTTC | TRBJ2-7 | . | . | TRBV9
CASSLESGYQETQYF | TGTGCCAGCAGCTTGGAGTCAGGGTACCAAGAGACCCAGTACTTC | TRBJ2-5 | . | . | TRBV5-6
CATSPAYSAKETQYF | TGTGCCACCAGTCCAGCCTATAGCGCAAAAGAGACCCAGTACTTC | TRBJ2-5 | . | few | TRBV24-1
CAISESTSSSRETQYF | TGTGCCATCAGTGAGTCGACATCATCATCCCGAGAGACCCAGTACTTC | TRBJ2-5 | . | . | TRBV10-3
CASSPGQGLNEQFF | TGTGCCAGCAGTCCGGGACAGGGACTCAATGAGCAGTTCTTC | TRBJ2-1 | TRBD1 | . | TRBV12-3/TRBV12-4
CASSRGTGGTNEKLFF | TGTGCCAGCAGCCGTGGGACAGGGGGCACTAATGAAAAACTGTTTTTT | TRBJ1-4 | TRBD1 | . | TRBV14
CASGLMDTQYF | TGTGCCAGCGGCTTAATGGATACGCAGTATTTT | TRBJ2-3 | . | . | TRBV27
CATSRQPLGYNEQFF | TGTGCCACCAGTAGGCAGCCCCTCGGATACAATGAGCAGTTCTTC | TRBJ2-1 | . | few | TRBV15
CASSTPGRNNEQFF | TGTGCCAGCAGCACCCCCGGACGGAACAATGAGCAGTTCTTC | TRBJ2-1 | . | few | TRBV7-9
CASSGPKAGEQFF | TGTGCCAGCAGCGGCCCGAAAGCGGGCGAGCAGTTCTTC | TRBJ2-1 | . | . | TRBV7-8
CSAIPLDWKYQETQYF | TGCAGTGCAATCCCCTTGGACTGGAAATACCAAGAGACCCAGTACTTC | TRBJ2-5 | . | . | TRBV20-1
CASSPSLSEQYF | TGTGCCAGCAGTCCGTCCTTGTCCGAGCAGTACTTC | TRBJ2-7 | . | few | TRBV27
CASSGTENSGNTIYF | TGTGCCAGCAGCGGGACGGAAAACTCTGGAAACACCATATATTTT | TRBJ1-3 | . | . | TRBV9
CSREENKGYNEQFF | TGCAGTCGCGAAGAGAACAAGGGTTACAATGAGCAGTTCTTC | TRBJ2-1 | . | . | TRBV20-1
CASSQDQDTYEQYF | TGCGCCAGCAGCCAAGATCAAGATACCTACGAGCAGTACTTC | TRBJ2-7 | . | . | TRBV4-1
CASSQGQVETQYF | TGTGCCAGCAGCCAGGGGCAGGTAGAGACCCAGTACTTC | TRBJ2-5 | . | . | TRBV3-1
CAIRDTYGYTF | TGTGCCATCAGGGATACCTATGGCTACACCTTC | TRBJ1-2 | . | many | TRBV10-3
CSVDGLVSDEQFF | TGCAGCGTTGATGGACTAGTTTCCGATGAGCAGTTCTTC | TRBJ2-1 | TRBD2 | . | TRBV29-1
CASSLSFGGETQYF | TGTGCCAGCAGCTTATCTTTCGGGGGAGAGACCCAGTACTTC | TRBJ2-5 | . | many | TRBV7-6
CASSVGLSGSQETQYF | TGTGCCAGCAGCGTAGGTCTTAGCGGGAGCCAAGAGACCCAGTACTTC | TRBJ2-5 | TRBD2 | many | TRBV9
CSVVRGEYEQYF | TGCAGCGTTGTAAGGGGGGAGTACGAGCAGTACTTC | TRBJ2-7 | . | many | TRBV29-1
CSALAGDYEQYF | TGCAGTGCCTTAGCGGGAGACTACGAGCAGTACTTC | TRBJ2-7 | TRBD2 | few | TRBV20-1
CATSRGAEPPFYNEQFF | TGTGCCACCAGCAGAGGAGCGGAGCCCCCCTTTTATAATGAGCAGTTCTTC | TRBJ2-1 | . | many | TRBV15
CASSSLAGGGNEQFF | TGTGCCAGCAGCTCCCTAGCGGGAGGAGGAAATGAGCAGTTCTTC | TRBJ2-1 | TRBD2 | few | TRBV7-6
CSARDWQSTDTQYF | TGCAGTGCTAGAGATTGGCAGAGCACAGATACGCAGTATTTT | TRBJ2-3 | . | . | TRBV20-1
CASSLVPGGPPDTQYF | TGCGCCAGCAGCTTGGTTCCGGGAGGACCCCCCGATACGCAGTATTTT | TRBJ2-3 | TRBD2 | few | TRBV5-1
CASSLRPGGGTYEQYF | TGTGCCAGCAGCTTAAGGCCCGGGGGGGGGACCTACGAGCAGTACTTC | TRBJ2-7 | TRBD2 | . | TRBV7-9
CASSIMMNTEAFF | TGTGCCAGCAGTATAATGATGAACACTGAAGCTTTCTTT | TRBJ1-1 | . | . | TRBV27
CASTRGGSGALAKNIQYF | TGTGCCAGCACTCGAGGGGGTAGCGGGGCGCTAGCCAAAAACATTCAGTACTTC | TRBJ2-4 | TRBD2 | few | TRBV2
CASSPSGSGTDTQYF | TGTGCCAGCAGCCCCTCCGGGAGTGGCACAGATACGCAGTATTTT | TRBJ2-3 | . | few | TRBV27
CASSLDRQAPSSYNEQFF | TGTGCCAGCAGCTTAGATCGGCAGGCCCCGAGCTCCTACAATGAGCAGTTCTTC | TRBJ2-1 | . | . | TRBV7-6
CASSRSTGGQAYEQYF | TGCGCCAGCAGCCGATCGACAGGGGGCCAAGCCTACGAGCAGTACTTC | TRBJ2-7 | TRBD1 | . | TRBV4-1
CASSLGLAGVSGELFF | TGTGCCAGCAGCTTAGGACTAGCGGGAGTTTCCGGGGAGCTGTTTTTT | TRBJ2-2 | TRBD2 | once | TRBV5-6
CASSFYGRADTQYF | TGTGCCAGCAGCTTTTACGGGAGGGCAGATACGCAGTATTTT | TRBJ2-3 | TRBD2 | few | TRBV7-8
CATSTPSSSYEQYF | TGTGCCACCAGCACCCCTTCTTCCTCCTACGAGCAGTACTTC | TRBJ2-7 | . | . | TRBV15
CASSPPGNEAFF | TGTGCCAGCAGTCCACCGGGGAATGAAGCTTTCTTT | TRBJ1-1 | . | many | TRBV12-3/TRBV12-4
CSIWTSGRVFNEQFF | TGCAGCATATGGACTAGCGGGAGGGTATTCAATGAGCAGTTCTTC | TRBJ2-1 | TRBD2 | . | TRBV29-1
CATSDPGIYGTGANVLTF | TGTGCCACCAGTGATCCTGGGATTTACGGGACTGGGGCCAACGTCCTGACTTTC | TRBJ2-6 | . | few | TRBV24-1
CASSLEAGAAEAFF | TGTGCCAGCAGCTTAGAGGCGGGGGCGGCTGAAGCTTTCTTT | TRBJ1-1 | . | . | TRBV7-8
CASSQKQGFTGKLFF | TGTGCCAGCAGCCAAAAACAGGGTTTTACGGGAAAACTGTTTTTT | TRBJ1-4 | . | few | TRBV4-2
CASSFRTGVGHNNEQFF | TGTGCCAGCAGCTTCCGAACAGGGGTTGGGCACAACAATGAGCAGTTCTTC | TRBJ2-1 | TRBD1 | few | TRBV7-9
CASRGRDSYNEQFF | TGTGCCAGCAGGGGACGGGACTCCTACAATGAGCAGTTCTTC | TRBJ2-1 | . | . | TRBV2
CASGLVEQYF | TGTGCTAGTGGTTTGGTAGAGCAGTACTTC | TRBJ2-7 | . | few | TRBV12-5
CASSQDGGNTEAFF | TGCGCCAGCAGCCAAGACGGGGGGAACACTGAAGCTTTCTTT | TRBJ1-1 | . | few | TRBV4-1